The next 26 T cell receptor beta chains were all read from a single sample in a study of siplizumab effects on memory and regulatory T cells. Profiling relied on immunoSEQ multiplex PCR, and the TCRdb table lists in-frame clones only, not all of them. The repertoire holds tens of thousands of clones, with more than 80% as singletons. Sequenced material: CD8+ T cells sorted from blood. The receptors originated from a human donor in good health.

CDR3 residues: CASSLGTLGDTEAFF. The CDR3 DNA reads as TGTGCCAGCAGCCTAGGGACTCTCGGGGACACTGAAGCTTTCTTT. This chain joins TRBV9 and TRBJ1-1; maybe TRBD1 (5 bases). This CDR3 has 15 residues. Germline V gives CDR1 SGDLS, CDR2 YYNGEE. With 4 bases removed from V and 3 bases from J, the gap between germline ends came to 16 bases.

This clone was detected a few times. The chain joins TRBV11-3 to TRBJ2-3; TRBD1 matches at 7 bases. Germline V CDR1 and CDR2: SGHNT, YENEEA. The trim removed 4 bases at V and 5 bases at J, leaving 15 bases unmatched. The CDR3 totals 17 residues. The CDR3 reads CASSSYLQGPGEDTQYF. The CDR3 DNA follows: TGTGCCAGCAGCTCCTACCTACAGGGGCCAGGTGAAGATACGCAGTATTTT.

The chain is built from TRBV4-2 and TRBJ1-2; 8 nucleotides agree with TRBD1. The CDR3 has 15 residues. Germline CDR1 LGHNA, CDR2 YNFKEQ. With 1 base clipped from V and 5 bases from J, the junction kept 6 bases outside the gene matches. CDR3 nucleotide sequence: TGTGCCAGCAGCCAAGGCCCCGGACAGGGTTATGGCTACACCTTC. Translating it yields CASSQGPGQGYGYTF.

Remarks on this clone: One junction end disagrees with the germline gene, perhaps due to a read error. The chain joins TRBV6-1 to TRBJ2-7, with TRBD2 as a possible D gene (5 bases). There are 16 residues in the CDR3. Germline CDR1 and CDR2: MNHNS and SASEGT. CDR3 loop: CASGEPLASGAYEQYF. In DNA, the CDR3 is TGTGCCAGCGGTGAACCCTTGGCCAGCGGCGCCTACGAGCAGTACTTC.

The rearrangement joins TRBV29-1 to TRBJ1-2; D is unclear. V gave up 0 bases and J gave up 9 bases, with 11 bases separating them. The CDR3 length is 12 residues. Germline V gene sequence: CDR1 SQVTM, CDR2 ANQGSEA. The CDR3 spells CSVEESEVSYTF. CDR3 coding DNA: TGCAGCGTTGAAGAGTCGGAGGTTAGCTACACCTTC.

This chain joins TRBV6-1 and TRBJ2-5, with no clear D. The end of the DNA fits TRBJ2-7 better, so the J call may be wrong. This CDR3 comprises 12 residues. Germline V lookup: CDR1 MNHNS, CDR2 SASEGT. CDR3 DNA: TGTGCCAGCAGTGAAGTGCCCTACGAGCAGTACTTC. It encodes CASSEVPYEQYF.

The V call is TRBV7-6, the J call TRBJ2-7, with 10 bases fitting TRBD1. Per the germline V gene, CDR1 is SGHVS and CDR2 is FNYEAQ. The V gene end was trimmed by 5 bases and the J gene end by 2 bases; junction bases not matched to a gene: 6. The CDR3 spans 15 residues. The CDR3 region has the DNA TGTGCCAGCAGCCCTGGGACAGGGGTCGCCTACGAGCAGTACTTC. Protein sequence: CASSPGTGVAYEQYF. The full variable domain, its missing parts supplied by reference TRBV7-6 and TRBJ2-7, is GAGVSQSPRYKVTKRGQDVALRCDPISGHVSLYWYRQALGQGPEFLTYFNYEAQQDKSGLPNDRFSAERPEGSISTLTIQRTEQRDSAMYRCASSPGTGVAYEQYFGPGTRLTVT.

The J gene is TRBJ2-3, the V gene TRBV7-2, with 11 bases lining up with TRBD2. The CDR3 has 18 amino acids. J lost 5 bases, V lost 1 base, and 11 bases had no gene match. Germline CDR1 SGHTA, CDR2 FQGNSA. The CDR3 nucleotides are TGTGCCAGCAGCTTAGTCCTAGCGGGGGGTATAGGACTAGATACGCAGTATTTT. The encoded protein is CASSLVLAGGIGLDTQYF.

The CDR3 bases are TGTGCCAGTAGTATACGACGGGTGAACACTGAAGCTTTCTTT. Its protein is CASSIRRVNTEAFF. The rearrangement joins TRBV19 to TRBJ1-1, with D unresolved. Per germline, CDR1 LNHDA and CDR2 SQIVND (reference sequence). The length of the CDR3 is 14 residues. Trimming shortened V by 2 bases and J by 0 bases, and 7 bases separated the two germline ends.

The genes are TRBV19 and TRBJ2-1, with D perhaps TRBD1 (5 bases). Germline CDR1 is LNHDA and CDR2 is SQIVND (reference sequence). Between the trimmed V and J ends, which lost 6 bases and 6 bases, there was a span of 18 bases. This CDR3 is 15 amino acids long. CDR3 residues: CASRTGASLGNEQFF. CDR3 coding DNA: TGTGCCAGTAGGACTGGGGCTAGTCTGGGCAATGAGCAGTTCTTC.

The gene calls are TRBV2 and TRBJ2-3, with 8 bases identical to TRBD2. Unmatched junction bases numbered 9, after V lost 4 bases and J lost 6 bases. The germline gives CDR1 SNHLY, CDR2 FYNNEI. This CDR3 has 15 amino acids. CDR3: CASSGERGIRDTQYF. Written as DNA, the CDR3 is TGTGCCAGCAGTGGAGAGCGGGGGATCCGGGATACGCAGTATTTT.

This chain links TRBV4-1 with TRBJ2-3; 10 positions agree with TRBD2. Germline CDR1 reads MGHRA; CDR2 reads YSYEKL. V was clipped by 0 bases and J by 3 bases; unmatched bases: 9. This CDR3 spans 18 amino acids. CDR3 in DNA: TGCGCCAGCAGCCAAGATCGAGAGCGGGGGGGTTGGACAGATACGCAGTATTTT. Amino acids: CASSQDRERGGWTDTQYF.

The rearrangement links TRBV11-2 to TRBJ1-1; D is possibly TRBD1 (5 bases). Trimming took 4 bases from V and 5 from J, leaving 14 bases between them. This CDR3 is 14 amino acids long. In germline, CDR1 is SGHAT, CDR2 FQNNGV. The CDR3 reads CASSSGGIWTEAFF. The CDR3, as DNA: TGTGCCAGCAGCTCTGGGGGGATTTGGACTGAAGCTTTCTTT. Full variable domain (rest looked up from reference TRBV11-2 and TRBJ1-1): EAGVAQSPRYKIIEKRQSVAFWCNPISGHATLYWYQQILGQGPKLLIQFQNNGVVDDSQLPKDRFSAERLKGVDSTLKIQPAKLEDSAVYLCASSSGGIWTEAFFGQGTRLTVV.

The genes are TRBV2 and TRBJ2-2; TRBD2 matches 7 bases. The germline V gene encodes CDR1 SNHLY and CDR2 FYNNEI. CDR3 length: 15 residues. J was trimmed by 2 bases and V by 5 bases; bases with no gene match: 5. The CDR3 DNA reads TGTGCCAGCAGTTCCGGGACTACTAACACCGGGGAGCTGTTTTTT. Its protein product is CASSSGTTNTGELFF.

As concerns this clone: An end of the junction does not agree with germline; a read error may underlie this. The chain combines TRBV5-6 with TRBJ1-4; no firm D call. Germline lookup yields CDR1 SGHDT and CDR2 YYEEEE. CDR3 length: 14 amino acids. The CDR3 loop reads CASSTAGGNEKLFF. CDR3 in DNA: TGTGCCAGCAGCACGGCAGGAGGAAATGAGAAACTGTTTTTT.

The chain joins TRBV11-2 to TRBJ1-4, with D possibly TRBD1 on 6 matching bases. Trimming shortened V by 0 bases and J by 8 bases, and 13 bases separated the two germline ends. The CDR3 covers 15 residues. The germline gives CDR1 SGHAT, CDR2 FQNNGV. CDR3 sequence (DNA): TGTGCCAGCAGCTTAGAAAAGGGGGTTTGGGAAAAACTGTTTTTT. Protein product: CASSLEKGVWEKLFF.

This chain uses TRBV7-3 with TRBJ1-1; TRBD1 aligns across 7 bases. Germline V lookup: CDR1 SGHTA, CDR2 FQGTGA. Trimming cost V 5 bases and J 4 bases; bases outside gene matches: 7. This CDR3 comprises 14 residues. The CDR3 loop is CASSLTGLATEAFF. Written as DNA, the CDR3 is TGTGCCAGCAGCCTGACAGGGTTGGCCACTGAAGCTTTCTTT.

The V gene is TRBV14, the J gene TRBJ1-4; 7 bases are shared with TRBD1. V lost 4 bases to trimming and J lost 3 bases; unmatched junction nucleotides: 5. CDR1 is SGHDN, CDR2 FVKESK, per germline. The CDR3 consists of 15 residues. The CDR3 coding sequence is TGTGCCAGCAGCCGATCAGGGGGAGCTAATGAAAAACTGTTTTTT. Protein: CASSRSGGANEKLFF.

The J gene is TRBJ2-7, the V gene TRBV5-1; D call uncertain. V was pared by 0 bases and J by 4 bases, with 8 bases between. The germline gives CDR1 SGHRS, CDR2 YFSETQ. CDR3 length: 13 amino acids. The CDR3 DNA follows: TGCGCCAGCAGCTTGGCCCCGGAGTACGAGCAGTACTTC. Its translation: CASSLAPEYEQYF.

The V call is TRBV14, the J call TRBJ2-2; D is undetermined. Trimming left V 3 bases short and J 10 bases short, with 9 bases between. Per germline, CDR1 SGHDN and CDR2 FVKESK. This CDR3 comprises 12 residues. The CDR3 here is CASSHAAPELFF. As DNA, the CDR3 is TGTGCCAGCAGCCACGCGGCACCGGAGCTGTTTTTT.

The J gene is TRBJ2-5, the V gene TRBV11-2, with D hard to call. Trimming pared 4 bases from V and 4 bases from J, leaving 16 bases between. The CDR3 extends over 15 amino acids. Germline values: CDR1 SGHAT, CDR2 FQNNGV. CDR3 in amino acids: CASSWNRLSLETQYF. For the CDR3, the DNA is TGTGCCAGCAGCTGGAACAGATTGTCCCTAGAGACCCAGTACTTC.

In nucleotides, the CDR3 is TGTGCCAGCAGCTTAGGGACTCCCAATGAGCAGTTCTTC. Translated: CASSLGTPNEQFF. The chain joins TRBV13 to TRBJ2-1; D remains ambiguous. The CDR3 runs 13 residues. The germline V gene has CDR1 PRHDT and CDR2 FYEKMQ (reference sequence). Trimming pared 0 bases from V and 6 bases from J, leaving 6 bases between.

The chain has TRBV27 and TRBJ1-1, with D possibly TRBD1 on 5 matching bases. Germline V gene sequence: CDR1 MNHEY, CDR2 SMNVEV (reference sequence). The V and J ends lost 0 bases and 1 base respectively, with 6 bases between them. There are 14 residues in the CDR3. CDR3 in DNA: TGTGCCAGCAGTTTATCTGGGGGGAACACTGAAGCTTTCTTT. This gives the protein CASSLSGGNTEAFF.

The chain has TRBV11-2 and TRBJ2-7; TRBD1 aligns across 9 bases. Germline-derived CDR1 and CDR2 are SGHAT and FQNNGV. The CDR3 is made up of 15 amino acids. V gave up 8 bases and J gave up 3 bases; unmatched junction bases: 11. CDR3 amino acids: CASSGLQGALYEQYF. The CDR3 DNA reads TGTGCCAGCTCGGGACTACAGGGGGCCCTCTACGAGCAGTACTTC.

The CDR3 loop is CASSLGYGPDEQFF. CDR3 in DNA: TGTGCCAGCAGCTTAGGGTACGGGCCCGATGAGCAGTTCTTC. J is TRBJ2-1 and V is TRBV7-7; D is unclear. This CDR3 region has 14 residues. Trimming removed 1 base at V and 8 bases at J, with 12 bases between. CDR1 SSHAT and CDR2 FNYEAQ come from the germline V gene (reference sequence).

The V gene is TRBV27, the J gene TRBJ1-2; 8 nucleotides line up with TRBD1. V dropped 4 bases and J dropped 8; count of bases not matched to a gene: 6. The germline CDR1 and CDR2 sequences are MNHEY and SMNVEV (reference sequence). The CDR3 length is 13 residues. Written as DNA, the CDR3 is TGTGCCAGCAGTTACTTACAGGGGGGCGGCTACACCTTC. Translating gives CASSYLQGGGYTF.